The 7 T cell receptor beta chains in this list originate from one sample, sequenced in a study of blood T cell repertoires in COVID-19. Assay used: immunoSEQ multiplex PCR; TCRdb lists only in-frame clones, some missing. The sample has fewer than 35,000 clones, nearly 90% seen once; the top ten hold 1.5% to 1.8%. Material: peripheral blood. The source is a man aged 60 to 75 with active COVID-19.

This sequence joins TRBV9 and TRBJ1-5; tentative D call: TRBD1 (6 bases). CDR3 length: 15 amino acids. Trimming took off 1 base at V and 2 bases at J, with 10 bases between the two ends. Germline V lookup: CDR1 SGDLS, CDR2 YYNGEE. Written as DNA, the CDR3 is TGTGCCAGCAGCGTACAGGGGAGCGGCAATCAGCCCCAGCATTTT. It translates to CASSVQGSGNQPQHF.

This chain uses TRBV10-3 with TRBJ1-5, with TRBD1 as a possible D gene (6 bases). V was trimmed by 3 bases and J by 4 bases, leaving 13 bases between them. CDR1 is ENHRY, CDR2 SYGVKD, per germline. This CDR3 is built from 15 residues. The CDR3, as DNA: TGTGCCATCAGTGAAAGCGGACAGCGTAATCAGCCCCAGCATTTT. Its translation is CAISESGQRNQPQHF.

In DNA form, the CDR3 reads TGTGCCAGCAGCGCCACTAGCGGGGGGCTCTACGAGCAGTACTTC. It yields the protein CASSATSGGLYEQYF. The rearrangement joins TRBV13 to TRBJ2-7; 12 nucleotides align to TRBD2. Losses at the gene ends were 5 bases for V and 3 bases for J; bases not matched to a gene: 5. There are 15 residues in the CDR3. Germline assignment: CDR1 PRHDT and CDR2 FYEKMQ (reference sequence).

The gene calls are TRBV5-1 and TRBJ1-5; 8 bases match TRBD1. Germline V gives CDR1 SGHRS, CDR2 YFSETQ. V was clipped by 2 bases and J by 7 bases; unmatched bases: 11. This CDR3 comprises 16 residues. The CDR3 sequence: CASSLLPQGARQPQHF. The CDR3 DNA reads TGCGCCAGCAGCTTACTCCCGCAGGGGGCAAGACAGCCCCAGCATTTT.

The CDR3 reads CASSYDPLAGGGADTQYF. DNA of the CDR3: TGTGCCAGCAGTTACGATCCCCTAGCGGGGGGCGGCGCAGATACGCAGTATTTT. The gene calls are TRBV6-2 or TRBV6-3 and TRBJ2-3; 11 nucleotides align to TRBD2. This CDR3 contains 18 residues. V trimming: 2 bases; J trimming: 4 bases; junction bases outside the gene matches: 11. Germline lookup yields CDR1 MNHEY and CDR2 SVGEGT.

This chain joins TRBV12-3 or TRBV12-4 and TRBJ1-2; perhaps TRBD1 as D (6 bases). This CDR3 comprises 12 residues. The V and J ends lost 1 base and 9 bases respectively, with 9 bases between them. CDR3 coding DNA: TGTGCCAGCAGTTTAGGGGGGGGCAGCTACACCTTC. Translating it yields CASSLGGGSYTF.

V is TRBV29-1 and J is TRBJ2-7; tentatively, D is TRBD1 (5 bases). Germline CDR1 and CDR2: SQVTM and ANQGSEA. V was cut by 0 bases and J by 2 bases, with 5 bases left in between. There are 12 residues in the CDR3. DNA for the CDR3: TGCAGCGTTGAAGAACAGGCCTACGAGCAGTACTTC. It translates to CSVEEQAYEQYF.